This paragraph covers one T cell receptor beta chain sequence. The authors sequenced unsorted PBMC DNA on ten immunoSEQ deep assay plates. Sequenced by immunoSEQ multiplex PCR; TCRdb stores in-frame clones only, minus some. This table holds 450,000 to 550,000 clones, 75% to 85% found once. This specimen belongs to a study of shared clonotypes between healthy human individuals. Across the whole study: In total, the donors were a couple of women and three men aged 18 to 49.

All of the donors resided in Nashville, Tennessee, and each was a Caucasian adult. The unsorted samples took 90 million to 95 million PBMCs to get genomic DNA. V shed 5 bases and J shed 3 bases, with 20 bases lying between them. The CDR3 has 17 residues. Germline V lookup: CDR1 MDHEN, CDR2 SYDVKM. Sequenced: PBMCs. This TCR was recovered from a woman aged 35 to 49 in good health. Some clones in this sample may be carry-over from other donors' samples. The rearrangement joins TRBV28 to TRBJ1-5, with a weak D call TRBD1 (5 bases). CDR3 residues: CASSPPVGAGSNQPQHF. The CDR3 nucleotides are TGTGCCAGCAGTCCCCCCGTTGGGGCAGGATCCAATCAGCCCCAGCATTTT.